Sequencing of this T cell receptor beta chain was carried out in a study of T cells in Graves' hyperthyroidism and ophthalmopathy. Diagnoses used clinical symptoms, serum thyroxine and TRAb, thyroid ultrasound and orbital computed tomography. The germline CDR1 and CDR2 sequences are DFQATT and SNEGSKA (reference sequence). There are 15 residues in the CDR3. V lost 7 bases and J 7 bases, leaving 25 bases between the germline ends. Notes on this clonotype: Its target is not known.

Regions amplified from RNA transcripts were the TCR beta CDR3 regions. The HTBI set primed first-round TCR CDR3 RT-PCR. Each CDR3 protein is one row after TCRdb ran MiXCR on the multiplex PCR reads. The sample lists 700,000 to 850,000 distinct CDR3 sequences; roughly a third were seen once. Findings of the study overall: Most expanded thyroid clonotypes above 0.001 recurred in blood.

The sample was blood. This chain connects TRBV20-1 to TRBJ1-1; tentative D call: TRBD1 (6 bases). This receptor was obtained from a woman in her thirties or forties with Graves' hyperthyroidism. The CDR3 here is CSVLVGEGGRLEAFF. CDR3 in DNA: TGCAGTGTTCTGGTGGGAGAAGGGGGTAGACTTGAAGCTTTCTTT.